The 20 T cell receptor beta chains reported below all come from one sample, sequenced in a study of early T cells in non-severe SARS-CoV-2 infection. TCRdb fed the 5' RACE reads into MiXCR, producing one record per CDR3 protein. The sample has fewer than 55,000 distinct CDR3 sequences; less than 8.5% are singletons. Sequenced input: whole blood. These receptors all stem from an adult who was a healthcare worker with PCR-confirmed SARS-CoV-2 infection or an uninfected control (not recorded which).

This clonotype was observed at least ten times. The chain uses TRBV28 and TRBJ2-3; 7 bases agree with TRBD1. V shed 5 bases, J shed 1 base, and the junction held 6 bases outside the gene matches. The CDR3 contains 15 residues. Germline V gene sequence: CDR1 MDHEN, CDR2 SYDVKM. The CDR3: CASSNRDSRTDTQYF. The CDR3 coding sequence is TGTGCCAGCAGTAACCGGGACAGTCGCACAGATACGCAGTATTTT.

In this sample, this clonotype turned up many times. The chain uses TRBV29-1 and TRBJ1-2, with D unresolved. Germline-derived CDR1 and CDR2 are SQVTM and ANQGSEA. Trimming removed 5 bases at V and 2 bases at J, with 9 bases between. The CDR3 contains 12 residues. The CDR3 DNA follows: TGCAGCGTTATGACACCGAACTATGGCTACACCTTC. Protein: CSVMTPNYGYTF.

This clonotype was seen only a few times. The V call is TRBV2, the J call TRBJ2-3; 10 nucleotides agree with TRBD1. The CDR3 sequence is 14 residues long. Germline trimming cut 7 bases from V and 4 bases from J; bases unmatched to any gene: 5. Germline V gene data show CDR1 as SNHLY and CDR2 as FYNNEI. This CDR3 is CASKGDRGADTQYF. CDR3 DNA sequence: TGTGCCAGCAAGGGGGACAGGGGTGCAGATACGCAGTATTTT.

In this sample, this clonotype turned up a few times. The gene calls are TRBV28 and TRBJ2-7; 8 nucleotides line up with TRBD1. This CDR3 region has 15 residues. V was clipped by 5 bases and J by 2 bases; unmatched bases: 8. Per the germline V gene, CDR1 is MDHEN and CDR2 is SYDVKM. Here the CDR3 DNA reads TGTGCCAGCAGTACATTAGGACAGGGAGCCTACGAGCAGTACTTC. Translation: CASSTLGQGAYEQYF.

The chain combines TRBV6-2 or TRBV6-3 with TRBJ2-1, with TRBD2 matching 12 bases. This CDR3 spans 15 amino acids. J gave up 9 bases and V 6 bases, and 9 bases lay outside the gene matches. Germline loops: CDR1 MNHEY, CDR2 SVGEGT. CDR3 in amino acids: CASRILAGGSGEQFF. The DNA of the CDR3 is TGTGCCAGCAGGATCCTAGCGGGGGGGTCAGGTGAGCAGTTCTTC.

This clonotype was counted ten times or more. V and J are TRBV20-1 and TRBJ1-1; TRBD1 might be the D (5 bases). The CDR3 is 13 amino acids. Trimming took 4 bases from V and 0 from J, leaving 9 bases between them. The germline V gene has CDR1 DFQATT and CDR2 SNEGSKA (reference sequence). As DNA, the CDR3 is TGCAGTGCTATAGGGACGGTGAACACTGAAGCTTTCTTT. Protein sequence: CSAIGTVNTEAFF.

This clonotype was observed a few times. The chain's CDR3 is CASSASGGALSYNEQFF. In nucleotides, the CDR3 is TGTGCCAGCAGCGCTAGCGGGGGGGCCCTCTCCTACAATGAGCAGTTCTTC. The rearrangement links TRBV11-3 to TRBJ2-1; 12 bases are a match to TRBD2. CDR3 length: 17 residues. Germline V gene data show CDR1 as SGHNT and CDR2 as YENEEA. V dropped 5 bases and J dropped 0; count of bases not matched to a gene: 5. Looking up the rest from reference TRBV11-3 and TRBJ2-1 gives the full variable domain: EAGVVQSPRYKIIEKKQPVAFWCNPISGHNTLYWYLQNLGQGPELLIRYENEEAVDDSQLPKDRFSAERLKGVDSTLKIQPAELGDSAVYLCASSASGGALSYNEQFFGPGTRLTVL.

This clonotype has a count of ten or more. The chain carries TRBV27 and TRBJ2-1; D ambiguous. Between the trimmed V and J ends, which lost 3 bases and 4 bases, there was a span of 16 bases. Germline V CDR1 and CDR2: MNHEY, SMNVEV (reference sequence). The CDR3 is made up of 16 amino acids. The CDR3 DNA follows: TGTGCCAGCAGTTTCTCCGGTGCGACCATTTACAATGAGCAGTTCTTC. Protein product: CASSFSGATIYNEQFF.

This chain links TRBV18 with TRBJ1-5; D might be TRBD1 (5 bases). V was shortened by 3 bases and J by 3 bases, with 6 bases between the two germline ends. The CDR3 spans 13 residues. CDR1 and CDR2 (germline): KGHSH, LQKENI. CDR3 sequence: CASSPTDNQPQHF. The CDR3 region has the DNA TGTGCCAGCTCACCGACAGACAATCAGCCCCAGCATTTT.

This clonotype was detected only a few times. V gene TRBV28 combines with J gene TRBJ2-5, with TRBD2 matching 8 bases. CDR3 length: 14 residues. The V gene's germline CDR1 is MDHEN and CDR2 SYDVKM. After removal of 9 bases from V and 4 bases from J, the junction contained 10 bases not matched to a gene. The CDR3: CASFPGGARETQYF. In nucleotides, the CDR3 is TGTGCCAGTTTCCCCGGGGGGGCTAGAGAGACCCAGTACTTC.

This chain links TRBV5-1 with TRBJ2-3; D not resolved. The V and J ends lost 2 bases and 5 bases respectively, with 3 bases between them. CDR1 SGHRS and CDR2 YFSETQ come from the germline V gene. The CDR3 loop spans 11 amino acids. Written as DNA, the CDR3 is TGCGCCAGCAGCTTTCAAGATACGCAGTATTTT. Protein sequence: CASSFQDTQYF.

This clonotype was detected many times. The chain is built from TRBV11-2 and TRBJ1-3, with 7 positions matching TRBD1. V lost 5 bases to trimming and J lost 2 bases; unmatched junction nucleotides: 6. This CDR3 region has 15 residues. Looked up from germline, CDR1 is SGHAT and CDR2 is FQNNGV. As DNA, the CDR3 is TGTGCCAGCAGCCCGGGGACAGCTACTGGAAACACCATATATTTT. Translating gives CASSPGTATGNTIYF.

This clonotype was seen more than once but under ten times. The V and J genes are TRBV27 and TRBJ2-1; D is ambiguous. Germline lookup yields CDR1 MNHEY and CDR2 SMNVEV (reference sequence). Deletions cut 7 bases from V and 0 bases from J, with 10 bases between. The CDR3 extends over 14 amino acids. The CDR3 DNA reads TGTGCCAGCACCCGAAGGAGCTCCTACAATGAGCAGTTCTTC. Translating gives CASTRRSSYNEQFF.

This clonotype occurred a few times. The CDR3 nucleotides read TGCAGCGTCGGAAGCGACTTTGAAGCTTTCTTT. Translation gives CSVGSDFEAFF. The chain has TRBV29-1 and TRBJ1-1; D ambiguous. V gave up 6 bases and J gave up 7 bases, with 12 bases separating them. This CDR3 region has 11 residues. CDR1 SQVTM and CDR2 ANQGSEA come from the germline V gene.

Of note for this clonotype: A much larger clone is a single base away; this may be a read error. The rearrangement links TRBV14 to TRBJ1-1; TRBD1 aligns across 7 bases. The germline CDR1 and CDR2 sequences are SGHDN and FVKESK. This CDR3 region has 13 residues. The CDR3 nucleotides are TGTGCCAGCAGCGACAGGGTTTGGACTGTAGCTTTCTTT. It specifies CASSDRVWTVAFF.

This clonotype was found many times. The chain carries TRBV29-1 and TRBJ2-5, with 9 nucleotides matching TRBD2. CDR1 and CDR2 (germline): SQVTM, ANQGSEA. The length of the CDR3 is 14 residues. Losses at the gene ends were 4 bases for V and 5 bases for J; bases not matched to a gene: 8. The DNA of the CDR3 is TGCAGCGTTGTCCAGCTAGCGGGGCAGGAGACCCAGTACTTC. Translating gives CSVVQLAGQETQYF.

This clonotype was observed a few times. The chain carries TRBV27 and TRBJ1-2; TRBD1 aligns across 7 bases. Germline CDR1 reads MNHEY; CDR2 reads SMNVEV (reference sequence). The CDR3 contains 15 residues. The V and J ends lost 5 bases and 4 bases, in that order; junction bases with no gene match: 10. The CDR3 reads CASSQLTGTVYGYTF. The CDR3 nucleotides read TGTGCCAGCAGTCAATTGACAGGGACGGTCTATGGCTACACCTTC.

This clonotype has ten or more counts. The gene calls are TRBV12-3 or TRBV12-4 and TRBJ2-7, with a weak D call TRBD1 (6 bases). The CDR3 is 15 residues long. Trimming left V 5 bases short and J 1 base short, with 15 bases between. CDR3 coding DNA: TGTGCCAGCAGTAGGACAGCATCAGTTTCCTACGAGCAGTACTTC. Translation gives CASSRTASVSYEQYF.

CDR3 sequence: CASSPRQGGTGELFF. CDR3 sequence (DNA): TGTGCCAGCAGCCCGAGACAGGGGGGCACCGGGGAGCTGTTTTTT. The rearrangement links TRBV7-9 to TRBJ2-2; the match to TRBD1 covers 9 bases. Losses at the gene ends were 5 bases for V and 4 bases for J; bases not matched to a gene: 5. The V gene's germline CDR1 is SEHNR and CDR2 FQNEAQ (reference sequence). CDR3 length equals 15 residues.

As to this clonotype: Given the absence of the conserved phenylalanine or tryptophan at the CDR3 end, a read error is likely. The DNA is left out, because the CDR3 cannot be placed on it with certainty; the CDR3 is given as TCRdb lists it. The chain recombines TRBV18 with TRBJ1-4; whether TRBD1, the table's D call, matches the DNA was not checked. The CDR3 spans 9 residues, counting both ends. Germline loops: CDR1 KGHSH, CDR2 LQKENI. CDR3 sequence: CASSPPRRG.